This T cell receptor (beta chain) is drawn from a study of cytomegalovirus exposure and HLA in healthy donors. Findings of the study overall: While the bulk of TCR sequences proved rare, some public TCRs turned up in many donors.

This clone was counted once. Antigen unknown. The PCR ran on 60 Vbeta and 13 Jbeta primers. Per the authors' pipeline: Unique TCR beta chains totaled roughly 80 million in a later count, with some 10 million of them shared. Libraries were prepared by immunoSEQ multiplex PCR; TCRdb keeps only in-frame clonotypes and omits some of them. D and trimming come from the DNA, and the V and J calls and clone size come from that table. Here the sample spans hundreds of thousands of clones, 60% to 80% being singletons. Sequenced sample: PBMCs. This clonotype was sampled from a male donor in good health and CMV-seronegative.

Written as DNA, the CDR3 is TGTGCCAGCAGCTTAGACAGAAATACGCAGTATTTT. Its translation: CASSLDRNTQYF. The chain is built from TRBV7-8 and TRBJ2-3; D is ambiguous. In germline, CDR1 is SGHVS, CDR2 FQNEAQ. Deletions cut 1 base from V and 7 bases from J, with 6 bases between. CDR3 length equals 12 residues. The full variable domain, rest sourced from reference TRBV7-8 and TRBJ2-3, is GAGVSQSPRYKVAKRGQDVALRCDPISGHVSLFWYQQALGQGPEFLTYFQNEAQLDKSGLPSDRFFAERPEGSVSTLKIQRTQQEDSAVYLCASSLDRNTQYFGPGTRLTVL.